The 5 T cell receptor beta chains listed next were all sequenced from one sample in a study of blood T cell repertoires in COVID-19. Libraries were prepared by immunoSEQ multiplex PCR; TCRdb keeps only in-frame clonotypes and omits some of them. The sample carries tens of thousands of clones, 80% recorded once. The sequencing input was peripheral blood. The receptors come from a human donor in a cohort sampled during active COVID-19.

The chain employs TRBV9 and TRBJ2-1; 10 nucleotides match TRBD1. The CDR3 runs to 15 residues. The V and J ends lost 3 bases and 7 bases, in that order; junction bases with no gene match: 7. The germline CDR1 and CDR2 sequences are SGDLS and YYNGEE. The CDR3 region is CASSAVGTGVNEQFF. CDR3 bases: TGTGCCAGCAGCGCGGTGGGGACAGGGGTTAATGAGCAGTTCTTC.

The chain combines TRBV4-2 with TRBJ2-2; no definite D call. This CDR3 is built from 16 residues. V was shortened by 0 bases and J by 7 bases, with 15 bases between the two germline ends. From germline, CDR1 is LGHNA and CDR2 YNFKEQ. The DNA for the CDR3 is TGTGCCAGCAGCCAAGATGTTTGGGTAGCCGGCGGGGAGCTGTTTTTT. Its translation: CASSQDVWVAGGELFF.

This clone was seen a single time. The rearrangement links TRBV7-9 to TRBJ2-1; TRBD1 is a possible D gene (5 bases). This CDR3 has 14 residues. Germline assignment: CDR1 SEHNR and CDR2 FQNEAQ (reference sequence). Between the trimmed V and J ends, which lost 5 bases and 5 bases, there was a span of 13 bases. The CDR3 loop is CASSRQIDNNEQFF. CDR3 in DNA: TGTGCCAGCAGCCGACAGATTGATAACAATGAGCAGTTCTTC.

This rearrangement joins TRBV5-1 to TRBJ2-7; 9 positions agree with TRBD2. This CDR3 has 14 amino acids. V lost 4 bases and J lost 3; bases outside the gene matches: 5. Germline CDR1 SGHRS, CDR2 YFSETQ. This chain's CDR3 is CASSHSGSRYEQYF. In nucleotides, the CDR3 is TGCGCCAGCAGCCATAGCGGGAGTCGCTACGAGCAGTACTTC. The full variable domain, completed using reference TRBV5-1 and TRBJ2-7, is KAGVTQTPRYLIKTRGQQVTLSCSPISGHRSVSWYQQTPGQGLQFLFEYFSETQRNKGNFPGRFSGRQFSNSRSEMNVSTLELGDSALYLCASSHSGSRYEQYFGPGTRLTVT.

The chain employs TRBV12-3 or TRBV12-4 and TRBJ1-2; D is uncertain. The ends were cut back, 3 bases at V and 2 bases at J, with 4 bases in the middle. The CDR3 totals 12 residues. The CDR3 region is CASSFRNYGYTF. Here the CDR3 DNA reads TGTGCCAGCAGTTTTAGAAACTATGGCTACACCTTC.